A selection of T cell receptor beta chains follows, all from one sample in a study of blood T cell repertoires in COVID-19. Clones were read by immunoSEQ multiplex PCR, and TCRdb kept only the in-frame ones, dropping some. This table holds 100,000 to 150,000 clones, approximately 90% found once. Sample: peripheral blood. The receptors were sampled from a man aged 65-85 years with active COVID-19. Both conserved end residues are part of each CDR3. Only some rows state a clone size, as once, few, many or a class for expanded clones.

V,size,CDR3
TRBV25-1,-,CASGDPVLAGFTDTQYF
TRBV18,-,CASSPNNQQGGNLFF
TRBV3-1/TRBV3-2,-,CASSHGQVVGVEQYF
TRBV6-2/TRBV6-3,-,CASSRFSGSTDTQYF
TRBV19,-,CASSNSGRAYEQYF
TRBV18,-,CASSPTGRGYEQYF
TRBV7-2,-,CASSTHPVRDRGSPLHF
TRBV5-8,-,CASSLGRGMSTDTQYF
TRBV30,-,CACRLAMQLETQYF
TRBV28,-,CASSQGGSRAQYF
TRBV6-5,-,CASSYQGPSSPLHF
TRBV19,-,CASSIEGARVGELFF
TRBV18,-,CASSSGQTYEQYF
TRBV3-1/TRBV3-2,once,CASGGELGNTEAFF
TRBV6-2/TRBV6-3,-,CASSYPTGDRETQYF
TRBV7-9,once,CASSNLALGSYEQYF
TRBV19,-,CASVTGVLFYEQYF
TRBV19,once,CASSRQGNTEAFF
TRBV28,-,CASRGQGDPDTQYF
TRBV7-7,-,CASSNHLLAGGPTGELFF
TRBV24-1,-,CATSDTGRGSYNEQFF
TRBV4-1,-,CASSQEGSRGASNQPQHF
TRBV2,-,CASSSLSGKEDEQYF
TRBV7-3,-,CASSPGTAETQYF